These T cell receptor beta chains were read from a single sample in a study of shared clonotypes between healthy human individuals. TCRdb keeps only in-frame clones here, not all; method: immunoSEQ multiplex PCR. The table includes around 980,000 clones, about 84% detected once. Sequencing was done on a sample of memory CD4+ T cells from PBMCs. These receptors all stem from a man aged 18 to 30 in good health. Some clones in this sample may be carry-over from other donors' samples. Both conserved end residues are part of each CDR3. A D gene is named only where the DNA matches it firmly. The size entry is marked missing in some rows and otherwise reads once, few, many or a size class.

cdr3_length: 14; d_call: NA; v_call: TRBV13; j_call: TRBJ2-3; clone_size: few; cdr3_nt: TGTGCCAGCAGCCCGTGGGCTAGCACAGATACGCAGTATTTT; cdr3_aa: CASSPWASTDTQYF
cdr3_length: 15; d_call: TRBD1; v_call: TRBV7-9; j_call: TRBJ1-2; clone_size: NA; cdr3_nt: TGTGCCAGCAGCTTGGGGACCGGACAGGGGGGCGGCTACACCTTC; cdr3_aa: CASSLGTGQGGGYTF
cdr3_length: 14; d_call: NA; v_call: TRBV9; j_call: TRBJ2-7; clone_size: NA; cdr3_nt: TGTGCCAGCAGCCCTCAGGGGAGCTCCTACGAGCAGTACTTC; cdr3_aa: CASSPQGSSYEQYF
cdr3_length: 13; d_call: NA; v_call: TRBV30; j_call: TRBJ1-5; clone_size: NA; cdr3_nt: TGTGCCTGGAGCCGAGGACCTTATCAGCCCCAGCATTTT; cdr3_aa: CAWSRGPYQPQHF
cdr3_length: 14; d_call: NA; v_call: TRBV28; j_call: TRBJ2-1; clone_size: NA; cdr3_nt: TGTGCCAGCACCTTATCCGGGGTTTACAATGAGCAGTTCTTC; cdr3_aa: CASTLSGVYNEQFF
cdr3_length: 13; d_call: TRBD1; v_call: TRBV28; j_call: TRBJ2-5; clone_size: NA; cdr3_nt: TGTGCCAGCAGTCCGGGACAGGAAGAGACCCAGTACTTC; cdr3_aa: CASSPGQEETQYF
cdr3_length: 13; d_call: NA; v_call: TRBV5-5; j_call: TRBJ2-7; clone_size: few; cdr3_nt: TGTGCCAGCAGCTTCCAGGGAAGGAACGAGCAGTACTTC; cdr3_aa: CASSFQGRNEQYF
cdr3_length: 13; d_call: NA; v_call: TRBV15; j_call: TRBJ2-7; clone_size: NA; cdr3_nt: TGTGCCACCCTCGGGGCAGGGGGGTACGAGCAGTACTTC; cdr3_aa: CATLGAGGYEQYF
cdr3_length: 14; d_call: NA; v_call: TRBV19; j_call: TRBJ1-6; clone_size: NA; cdr3_nt: TGTGCCAGTAGTACGACCCTAGGCGATTCACCCCTCCACTTT; cdr3_aa: CASSTTLGDSPLHF
cdr3_length: 17; d_call: NA; v_call: TRBV19; j_call: TRBJ1-4; clone_size: few; cdr3_nt: TGTGCCAGTAGTATCCGCCTTCGGGGGGCAGCTAATGAAAAACTGTTTTTT; cdr3_aa: CASSIRLRGAANEKLFF
cdr3_length: 14; d_call: TRBD1; v_call: TRBV10-3; j_call: TRBJ2-3; clone_size: once; cdr3_nt: TGTGCCATCAGACCGGGACAGGGGGGGGATACGCAGTATTTT; cdr3_aa: CAIRPGQGGDTQYF
cdr3_length: 14; d_call: NA; v_call: TRBV5-1; j_call: TRBJ1-1; clone_size: NA; cdr3_nt: TGCGCCAGCAGCTTCAAGGGACTGAACACTGAAGCTTTCTTT; cdr3_aa: CASSFKGLNTEAFF
cdr3_length: 14; d_call: TRBD1; v_call: TRBV6-5; j_call: TRBJ1-2; clone_size: NA; cdr3_nt: TGTGCCAGCAGGTTGACAGGGGTCAACTATGGCTACACCTTC; cdr3_aa: CASRLTGVNYGYTF
cdr3_length: 14; d_call: NA; v_call: TRBV6-6; j_call: TRBJ1-4; clone_size: NA; cdr3_nt: TGTGCCAGCAGTTTAGGGGGGACTAATGAAAAACTGTTTTTT; cdr3_aa: CASSLGGTNEKLFF
cdr3_length: 14; d_call: TRBD1; v_call: TRBV27; j_call: TRBJ2-5; clone_size: NA; cdr3_nt: TGTGCCAGCAGTTTATTCGGACAGGGACGGACCCAGTACTTC; cdr3_aa: CASSLFGQGRTQYF
cdr3_length: 15; d_call: NA; v_call: TRBV5-6; j_call: TRBJ2-3; clone_size: once; cdr3_nt: TGTGCCAGCAGCTTAGGTGGACCAAGCACAGATACGCAGTATTTT; cdr3_aa: CASSLGGPSTDTQYF